A single sample is the source of the 21 T cell receptor beta chains below, sequenced in a study of T cells in women clearing cervical HPV infection. Using immunoSEQ multiplex PCR, the repertoire was profiled, and TCRdb retains in-frame clones only, with some absent. The sample includes tens of thousands of clones. The sequencing sample was made of blood buffy coat. These receptors came from a woman between 18 and 70 years old with a cervical HPV16 infection that either progressed to CIN3+ or cleared (not recorded which).

On this clone itself: The sequenced fragment ends 3 residues before the CDR3 boundary, so the rest is inferred from the germline J gene. V usage is TRBV14 and J usage is TRBJ2-3; D call uncertain. Trimming cost V 1 base and J 5 bases, with 4 bases left between them. This CDR3 is built from 12 residues. Per germline, CDR1 SGHDN and CDR2 FVKESK. CDR3 loop: CASSQVVDTQYF. The part of the CDR3 DNA that was read is TGTGCCAGCAGCCAAGTAGTAGATACG.

Concerning this clone: The read terminates 3 residues before the CDR3 end, so the remaining end is supplied by the germline J gene. V usage is TRBV5-4 and J usage is TRBJ1-2; 7 nucleotides line up with TRBD1. With V trimmed by 0 bases and J by 1 base, 3 bases remained unmatched. Looked up from germline, CDR1 is SGHNT and CDR2 is YYREEE (reference sequence). The CDR3 sequence is 15 residues long. CDR3 in amino acids: CASSLGQGVNYGYTF. CDR3 bases read: TGTGCCAGCAGCTTGGGACAGGGTGTTAACTATGGC.

Regarding this clone: The read halts 3 residues ahead of the CDR3 end, with the missing end drawn from the germline J gene. This sequence joins TRBV29-1 and TRBJ2-3; 8 bases line up with TRBD1. The germline V gene has CDR1 SQVTM and CDR2 ANQGSEA. The CDR3 length is 15 residues. The CDR3 loop reads CSVSAGRGQQETQYF. The CDR3 DNA, read in part, is TGCAGCGTATCTGCGGGCAGGGGGCAGCAAGAGACG.

Comments on this clone: The sequence runs out 3 residues before the end of the CDR3; the remainder is reconstructed from the germline J gene. This rearrangement joins TRBV18 to TRBJ1-5, with 7 nucleotides matching TRBD1. V shed 4 bases, J shed 0 bases, and the junction held 3 bases outside the gene matches. From germline, CDR1 is KGHSH and CDR2 LQKENI. The CDR3 length is 15 residues. This CDR3 reads CASSLTGNSNQPQHF. The DNA read from the CDR3 is TGTGCCAGCTCACTGACAGGGAATAGCAATCAGCCC. Full variable domain (remainder filled in from reference TRBV18 and TRBJ1-5): NAGVMQNPRHLVRRRGQEARLRCSPMKGHSHVYWYRQLPEEGLKFMVYLQKENIIDESGMPKERFSAEFPKEGPSILRIQQVVRGDSAAYFCASSLTGNSNQPQHFGDGTRLSIL.

For this clone: The read comes to an end 3 residues before the CDR3 does, leaving the germline J gene to fill in the end. The chain has TRBV19 and TRBJ2-3; 13 nucleotides align to TRBD2. V shed 4 bases and J 5 bases; nucleotides not matched to a gene: 6. CDR1 and CDR2 (germline): LNHDA, SQIVND (reference sequence). The CDR3 contains 16 residues. The sequenced part of the CDR3 DNA is TGTGCCAGTAGTAAACCGGGACTAGCGGGAATAGATACG. Protein sequence: CASSKPGLAGIDT. The whole CDR3 sequence reads CASSKPGLAGIDTQYF.

Concerning this clone itself: From the germline J gene comes the end of the CDR3, since the read stops 3 residues before it. The chain uses TRBV13 and TRBJ2-3; 9 positions match TRBD1. This CDR3 is 15 amino acids long. The ends lost 4 bases at V and 3 bases at J; junction bases unmatched: 5. CDR1 is PRHDT and CDR2 is FYEKMQ in the germline V gene (reference sequence). The CDR3 loop reads CASSSPDRGTDTQYF. The CDR3 DNA, read in part, is TGTGCCAGCAGCTCGCCGGACAGGGGTACAGATACG.

The CDR3 bases that were read are TGTGCCAGCAGTGCAAGACTAGTGCCTGGGGCCAACGTG. Its protein is CASSARLVPGANV. The whole CDR3 protein reads CASSARLVPGANVLFF. The chain carries TRBV6-1 and TRBJ2-2; D might be TRBD2 (6 bases). Read coverage stops 3 residues before the CDR3 terminus; the germline J gene supplies the remainder. The CDR3 totals 16 residues. Germline values: CDR1 MNHNS, CDR2 SASEGT.

Turning to this clone: The DNA ends 3 residues before the CDR3 does, and the rest of the CDR3 is filled in from the germline J gene. The chain is built from TRBV20-1 and TRBJ2-3; 7 bases match TRBD2. Germline lookup yields CDR1 DFQATT and CDR2 SNEGSKA (reference sequence). V was pared by 0 bases and J by 2 bases, with 8 bases of the junction left unmatched. The CDR3 covers 16 residues. CDR3 DNA (partial): TGCAGTGCTAGAGATATGAGCGGGGCTCACACAGATACG. Its translation: CSARDMSGAHTDT. The entire CDR3 is CSARDMSGAHTDTQYF.

Details on this clone: The read falls 3 residues short of the CDR3 end, and the missing part is taken from the germline J gene. The J gene is TRBJ1-1, the V gene TRBV7-9, with D uncertain. Germline CDR1 and CDR2: SEHNR and FQNEAQ (reference sequence). CDR3 length: 11 amino acids. The chain's CDR3 is CASSPGGEAFF. CDR3 DNA, as far as it was read: TGTGCCAGCAGCCCCGGAGGGGAA.

As to this clone: The read terminates 3 residues before the CDR3 end, so the remaining end is supplied by the germline J gene. The genes are TRBV18 and TRBJ1-4; 7 bases are shared with TRBD1. The CDR3 extends over 17 amino acids. The germline V gene has CDR1 KGHSH and CDR2 LQKENI. With V trimmed by 3 bases and J by 4 bases, 11 bases remained unmatched. CDR3 protein: CASSPATGPGGNEKLFF. The covered CDR3 bases are TGTGCCAGCTCACCCGCGACAGGGCCTGGAGGTAATGAAAAA.

Of note for this clone: The observed sequence ends 3 residues before the CDR3 terminus, with the missing tail filled in from the germline J gene. V is TRBV7-3 and J is TRBJ1-2; 7 bases agree with TRBD1. In germline, CDR1 is SGHTA, CDR2 FQGTGA. The CDR3 runs 13 residues. CDR3 region: CASSRGQSESYTF. CDR3 DNA, as far as it was read: TGTGCCAGCAGCCGGGGACAGTCAGAGAGC.

CDR3 sequence reads: CASSLVTVPNEQFF. The covered CDR3 bases are TGCGCCAGCAGCTTGGTGACAGTCCCCAATGAG. This sequence joins TRBV5-1 and TRBJ2-1, with D perhaps matching TRBD1 (5 bases). The sequenced fragment ends 3 residues before the CDR3 boundary, so the rest is inferred from the germline J gene. Trimming took off 0 bases at V and 6 bases at J, with 10 bases between the two ends. The CDR3 is 14 amino acids. Germline V CDR1 and CDR2: SGHRS, YFSETQ.

As concerns this clone: The CDR3 end is not reached by the read, which stops 3 residues before it; the germline J gene fills it in. V gene TRBV19 combines with J gene TRBJ2-7; 8 nucleotides agree with TRBD2. V lost 2 bases and J lost 0; bases outside the gene matches: 6. The CDR3 extends over 16 amino acids. Germline V gene lookup returns CDR1 LNHDA and CDR2 SQIVND (reference sequence). Partial CDR3 DNA: TGTGCCAGTAGTATATCGGGGACTAGATCCTCCTACGAG. Translated, it gives CASSISGTRSSYE. The whole CDR3 sequence reads CASSISGTRSSYEQYF.

Concerning this clone: The CDR3 goes on 3 residues after the read ends, and that part is filled in from the germline J gene. V gene TRBV20-1 combines with J gene TRBJ2-7, with 7 bases that match TRBD2. CDR1 and CDR2 from the germline V gene are DFQATT and SNEGSKA (reference sequence). The length of the CDR3 is 15 residues. The ends lost 0 bases at V and 3 bases at J; junction bases unmatched: 8. The CDR3 protein is CSARDQAGNIYEQYF. The covered CDR3 bases are TGCAGTGCTAGAGATCAAGCGGGGAACATCTACGAG.

CDR3 bases read: TGTGCCAGCAGCCGACGGGGGGCAGATACG. Translation: CASSRRGADT. The CDR3 in its entirety is CASSRRGADTQYF. This sequence joins TRBV7-6 and TRBJ2-3, with 7 bases matching TRBD2. The read ends 3 residues shy of where the CDR3 ends; the end is completed using the germline J gene. CDR3 length equals 13 residues. The germline V gene has CDR1 SGHVS and CDR2 FNYEAQ. The V segment lost 5 bases and the J segment 4 bases; nucleotides outside the gene matches: 3.

A note on this clone: Read data end 3 residues before the CDR3 end; the end is taken from the germline J gene. This chain uses TRBV18 with TRBJ1-1; TRBD1 might be the D (6 bases). There are 14 residues in the CDR3. Germline CDR1 is KGHSH and CDR2 is LQKENI. The CDR3 reads CASSPQGTQETAFF. The covered CDR3 bases are TGTGCCAGCTCACCGCAGGGGACCCAAGAGACA.

For this clone: The read terminates 3 residues ahead of where the CDR3 ends, so the germline J gene completes it. The J gene is TRBJ2-7, the V gene TRBV18; TRBD1 matches 7 bases. There are 14 residues in the CDR3. Per the germline V gene, CDR1 is KGHSH and CDR2 is LQKENI. V gave up 5 bases and J gave up 0 bases; unmatched junction bases: 4. CDR3 sequence: CASSSRDSSYEQYF. The DNA read from the CDR3 is TGTGCCAGCTCATCCCGGGACAGCTCCTACGAG.

To note about this clone: The sequence runs out 3 residues before the end of the CDR3; the remainder is reconstructed from the germline J gene. V gene TRBV5-5 combines with J gene TRBJ1-5; no clear D. The length of the CDR3 is 15 residues. Germline V CDR1 and CDR2: SGHKS, YYEKEE (reference sequence). Trimming left V 0 bases short and J 4 bases short, with 11 bases between. CDR3 loop: CASSLAPLRNQPQHF. Incomplete CDR3 DNA: TGTGCCAGCAGCTTGGCCCCCCTACGAAATCAGCCC.

About this clone itself: The CDR3 extends 3 residues past the end of the read, so its final part is completed from the germline J gene. The rearrangement uses TRBV7-7 and TRBJ2-3, with 7 bases aligning to TRBD2. This CDR3 comprises 13 residues. Per germline, CDR1 SSHAT and CDR2 FNYEAQ (reference sequence). Incomplete CDR3 DNA: TGTGCCAGCAGCCCCACGGGGGGAGAGACG. Its translation: CASSPTGGET. The CDR3 in full is CASSPTGGETQYF.

With regard to this clone: The CDR3 is cut off 3 residues early in the read; its end comes from the germline J gene. The J gene is TRBJ1-1, the V gene TRBV7-3; 9 bases are a match to TRBD1. The V segment lost 6 bases and the J segment 3 bases; nucleotides outside the gene matches: 17. The CDR3 runs 18 residues. Germline V gene lookup returns CDR1 SGHTA and CDR2 FQGTGA. CDR3 DNA (partial): TGTGCCAGCAGGAGCGGGACAGGGAATATGGCCCCGTACACTGAA. Translation: CASRSGTGNMAPYTE. The entire CDR3 is CASRSGTGNMAPYTEAFF.

Of note for this clone: Read coverage stops 3 residues before the CDR3 terminus; the germline J gene supplies the remainder. The chain employs TRBV5-5 and TRBJ2-7; D is possibly TRBD2 (7 bases). The CDR3 spans 15 residues. Trimming took off 5 bases at V and 0 bases at J, with 15 bases between the two ends. CDR1 and CDR2 from the germline V gene are SGHKS and YYEKEE (reference sequence). The CDR3 is CASRTGGGRSYEQYF. The sequenced part of the CDR3 DNA is TGTGCCAGCAGAACTGGGGGGGGGCGCTCCTACGAG.